This paragraph reports one TCR beta chain. Antigen: not known. TCRdb processed the 5' RACE reads again and assigns one entry to each CDR3 protein, with no DNA. This sample contains under 35,000 distinct CDR3 sequences. The CDR3 length is 16 residues. CDR1 and CDR2 (germline): SEHNR, FQNEAQ (reference sequence). This specimen belongs to a study of T cells expressing NK-cell markers. General study results and limits: It was still unclear whether expanded NKG2C+ T cell clones were HCMV specific.

J is TRBJ2-2 and V is TRBV7-9. Material: blood T cells: a sorted CD56 or NKG2C T cell subset, CD4+ or CD8+ T cells, or bulk PBMC T cells (not recorded which). This receptor was obtained from a woman aged 18 to 75 in good health. CDR3 protein: CASSPIYGERVGELFF.